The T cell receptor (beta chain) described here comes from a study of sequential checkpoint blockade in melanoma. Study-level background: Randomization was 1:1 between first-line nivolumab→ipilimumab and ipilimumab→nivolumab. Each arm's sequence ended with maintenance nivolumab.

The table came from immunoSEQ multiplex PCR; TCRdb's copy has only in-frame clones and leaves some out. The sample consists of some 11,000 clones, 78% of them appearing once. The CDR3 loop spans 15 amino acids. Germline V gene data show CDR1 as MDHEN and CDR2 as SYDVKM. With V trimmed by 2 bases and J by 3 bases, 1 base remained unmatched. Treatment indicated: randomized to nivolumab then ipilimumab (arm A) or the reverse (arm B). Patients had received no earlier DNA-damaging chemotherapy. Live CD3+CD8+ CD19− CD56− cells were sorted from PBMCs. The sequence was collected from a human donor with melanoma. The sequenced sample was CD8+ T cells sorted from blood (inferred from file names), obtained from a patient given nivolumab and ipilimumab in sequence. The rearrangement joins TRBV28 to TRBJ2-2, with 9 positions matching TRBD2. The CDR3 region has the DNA TGTGCCAGCAGTTTACCTAGCGGGGACACCGGGGAGCTGTTTTTT. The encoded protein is CASSLPSGDTGELFF.